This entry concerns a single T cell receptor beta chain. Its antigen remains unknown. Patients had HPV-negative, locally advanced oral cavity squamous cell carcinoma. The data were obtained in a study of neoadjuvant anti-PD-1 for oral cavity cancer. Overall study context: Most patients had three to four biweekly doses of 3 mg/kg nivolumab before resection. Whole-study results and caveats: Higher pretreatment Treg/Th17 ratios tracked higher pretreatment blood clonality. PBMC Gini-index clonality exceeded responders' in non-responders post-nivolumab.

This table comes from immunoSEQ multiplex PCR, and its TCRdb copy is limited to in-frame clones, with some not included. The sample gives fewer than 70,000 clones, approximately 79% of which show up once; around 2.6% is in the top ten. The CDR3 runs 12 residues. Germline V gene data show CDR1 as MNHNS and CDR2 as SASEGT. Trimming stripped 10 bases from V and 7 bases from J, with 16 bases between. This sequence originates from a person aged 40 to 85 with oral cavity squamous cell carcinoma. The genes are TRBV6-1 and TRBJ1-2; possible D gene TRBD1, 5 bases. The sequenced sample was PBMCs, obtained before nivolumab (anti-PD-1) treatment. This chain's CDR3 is CATWTGVSGYTF. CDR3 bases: TGTGCCACCTGGACGGGGGTTAGTGGCTACACCTTC.